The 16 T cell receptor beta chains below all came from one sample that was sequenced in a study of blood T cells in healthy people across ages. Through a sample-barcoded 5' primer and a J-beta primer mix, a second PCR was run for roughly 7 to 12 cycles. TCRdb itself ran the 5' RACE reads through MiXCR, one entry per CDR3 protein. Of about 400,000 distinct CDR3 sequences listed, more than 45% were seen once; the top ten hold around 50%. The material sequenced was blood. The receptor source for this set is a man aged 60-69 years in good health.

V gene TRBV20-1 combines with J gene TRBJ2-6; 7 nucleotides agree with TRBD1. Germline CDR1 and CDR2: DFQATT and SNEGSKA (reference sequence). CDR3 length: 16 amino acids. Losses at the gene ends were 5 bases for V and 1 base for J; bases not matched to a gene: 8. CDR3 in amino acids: CSAPGDSRSGANVLTF. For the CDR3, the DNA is TGCAGTGCTCCTGGGGACAGTCGATCTGGGGCCAACGTCCTGACTTTC.

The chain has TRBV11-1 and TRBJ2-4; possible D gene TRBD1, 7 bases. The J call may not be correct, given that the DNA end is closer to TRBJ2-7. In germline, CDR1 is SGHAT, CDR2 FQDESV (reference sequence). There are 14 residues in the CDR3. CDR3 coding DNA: TGTGCCAGCAGCCCAGGGGGGACAACTTACGAGCAGTACTTC. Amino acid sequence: CASSPGGTTYEQYF.

CDR3 in amino acids: CASTQGGTGNREQYF. In DNA, the CDR3 is TGTGCCAGCACCCAAGGCGGGACAGGGAATCGCGAGCAGTACTTC. J is TRBJ2-7 and V is TRBV7-2; 9 nucleotides align to TRBD1. Germline V lookup: CDR1 SGHTA, CDR2 FQGNSA. The V gene end was trimmed by 7 bases and the J gene end by 6 bases; junction bases not matched to a gene: 13. The CDR3 is 15 amino acids.

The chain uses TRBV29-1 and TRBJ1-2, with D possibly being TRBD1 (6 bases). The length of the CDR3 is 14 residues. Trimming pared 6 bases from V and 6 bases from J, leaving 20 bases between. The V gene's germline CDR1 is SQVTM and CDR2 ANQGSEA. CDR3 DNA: TGCAGCGTCTCCACCGGGGAGGGGGTGGATGGCTACACCTTC. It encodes CSVSTGEGVDGYTF.

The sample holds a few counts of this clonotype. CDR3 region: CASSPGGLQETQYF. CDR3 DNA sequence: TGCGCCAGCAGCCCCGGCGGGCTCCAAGAGACCCAGTACTTC. The rearrangement joins TRBV5-1 to TRBJ2-4; D is possibly TRBD2 (5 bases). The end of the DNA fits TRBJ2-5 better, so the J call may be wrong. The CDR3 totals 14 residues. The germline V gene encodes CDR1 SGHRS and CDR2 YFSETQ.

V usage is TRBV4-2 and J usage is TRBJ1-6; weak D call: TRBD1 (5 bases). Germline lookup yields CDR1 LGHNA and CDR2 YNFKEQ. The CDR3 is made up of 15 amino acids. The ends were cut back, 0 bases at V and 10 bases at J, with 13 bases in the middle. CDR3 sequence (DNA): TGTGCCAGCAGCCAAGATGGTGGGGCCCGATCACCCCTCCACTTT. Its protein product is CASSQDGGARSPLHF.

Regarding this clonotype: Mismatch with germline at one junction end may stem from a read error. The DNA for the CDR3 is TGCGTCAGCAGCCTAAGACAGGGATACAATGAGCAGTACTTC. Amino acids: CVSSLRQGYNEQYF. The rearrangement links TRBV7-9 to TRBJ2-1, with TRBD1 identical over 7 bases. The closer fit of TRBJ2-7 to the DNA end suggests the J call may be wrong. The CDR3 sequence is 14 residues long. The V gene's germline CDR1 is SEHNR and CDR2 FQNEAQ (reference sequence).

CDR3 region: CAVAGREPDTQYF. CDR3 nucleotides: TGTGCCGTCGCGGGGCGGGAACCAGATACGCAGTATTTT. The genes are TRBV19 and TRBJ2-3; the D gene is possibly TRBD2 (6 bases). This CDR3 comprises 13 residues. The V and J ends lost 11 bases and 4 bases respectively, with 16 bases between them. The V gene's germline CDR1 is LNHDA and CDR2 SQIVND (reference sequence).

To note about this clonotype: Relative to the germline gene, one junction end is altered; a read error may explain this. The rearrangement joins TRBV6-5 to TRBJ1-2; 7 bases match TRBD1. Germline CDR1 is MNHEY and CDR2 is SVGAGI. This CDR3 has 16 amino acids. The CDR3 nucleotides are TGTGCCGGCAGCTTCACGACAGGGCGAACCAACTATGGCTACACCTTC. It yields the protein CAGSFTTGRTNYGYTF.

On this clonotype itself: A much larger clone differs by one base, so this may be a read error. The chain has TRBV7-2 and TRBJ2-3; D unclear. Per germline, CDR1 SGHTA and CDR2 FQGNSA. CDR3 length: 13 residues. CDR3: CASSLGVADTRYF. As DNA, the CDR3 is TGTGCCAGCAGCTTAGGTGTTGCAGATACGCGGTATTTT.

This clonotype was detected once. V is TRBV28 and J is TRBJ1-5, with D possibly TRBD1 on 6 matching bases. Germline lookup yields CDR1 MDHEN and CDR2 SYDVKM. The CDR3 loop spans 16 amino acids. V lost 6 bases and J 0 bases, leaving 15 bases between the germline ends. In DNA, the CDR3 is TGTGCCAGCAGACAAGGACAGCCGTATAGCAATCAGCCCCAGCATTTT. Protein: CASRQGQPYSNQPQHF.

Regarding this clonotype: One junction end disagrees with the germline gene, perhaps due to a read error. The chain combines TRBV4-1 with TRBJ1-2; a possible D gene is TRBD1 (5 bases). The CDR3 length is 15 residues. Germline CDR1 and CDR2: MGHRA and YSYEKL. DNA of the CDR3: TGCGCCAGCAGCCAAGATAGTGCGGGGCTCTATGGCTGCACCTTC. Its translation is CASSQDSAGLYGCTF.

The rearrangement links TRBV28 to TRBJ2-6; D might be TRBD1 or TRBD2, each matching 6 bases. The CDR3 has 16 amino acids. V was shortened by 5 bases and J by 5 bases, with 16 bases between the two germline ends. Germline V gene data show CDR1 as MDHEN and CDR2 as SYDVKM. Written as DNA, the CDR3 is TGTGCCAGCAGTCCCCCCGGGGGCTTTAGGGCCAACGTCCTGACTTTC. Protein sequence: CASSPPGGFRANVLTF.

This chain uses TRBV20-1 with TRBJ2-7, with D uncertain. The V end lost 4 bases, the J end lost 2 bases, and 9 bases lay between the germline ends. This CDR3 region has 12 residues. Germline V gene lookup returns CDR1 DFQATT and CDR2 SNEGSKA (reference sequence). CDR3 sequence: CSAKRNTYEQYF. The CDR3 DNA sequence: TGCAGTGCTAAGAGGAATACCTACGAGCAGTACTTC.

In DNA form, the CDR3 reads TGCAGTGCTAGCCAGTCAGGGATACGTTACGAGCAGTACTTC. Translating it yields CSASQSGIRYEQYF. V gene TRBV20-1 combines with J gene TRBJ2-7, with D possibly being TRBD1 (5 bases). Germline V CDR1 and CDR2: DFQATT, SNEGSKA (reference sequence). Trimming removed 3 bases at V and 4 bases at J, with 16 bases between. CDR3 length equals 14 residues.

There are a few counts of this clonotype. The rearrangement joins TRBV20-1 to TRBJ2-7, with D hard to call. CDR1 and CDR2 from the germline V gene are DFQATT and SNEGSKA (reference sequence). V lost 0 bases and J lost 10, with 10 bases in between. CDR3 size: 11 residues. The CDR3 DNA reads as TGCAGTGCTAGAGACACCCAGCCCCAGTACTTC. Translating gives CSARDTQPQYF.